The T cell receptor beta chain under discussion was sequenced for a study of beta chain features in type 1 diabetes. The study reverse transcribed the entire isolated RNA, so it sequenced expressed TCRB transcripts. Generated by immunoSEQ multiplex PCR, the TCRdb table keeps only in-frame clones and is missing some. The data show about 230,000 clones, 9.6% seen once. This clone appeared a few times. Its specificity is unknown. A heparinised blood draw that averaged around 0.12 L was obtained once from each donor. The study's findings and limits: The study notes PCR might favor shorter templates equally in patients and controls.

There are 16 residues in the CDR3. V lost 2 bases and J 3 bases, leaving 13 bases between the germline ends. Germline CDR1 and CDR2: SGHVT and SQSDAQ. This rearrangement joins TRBV7-4 to TRBJ2-2; D unclear. The sequenced material came from naive CD4+ T cells from blood. The TCR comes from a woman aged 18-29 years in good health. For the CDR3, the DNA is TGTGCCAGCAGCTTACGCCGTCCTAAAGACACCGGGGAGCTGTTTTTT. It yields the protein CASSLRRPKDTGELFF.